This T cell receptor (beta chain) was identified in a study of response to subunit inactivated influenza vaccine. General study points: The authors suggested that every seasonal influenza vaccination recruits few new T cells.

The CDR3 consists of 15 residues. Deletions cut 6 bases from V and 2 bases from J, with 18 bases between. Germline V gives CDR1 SQVTM, CDR2 ANQGSEA. This clonotype showed up just a few times. Its antigen is unknown. TCRdb re-analysed the RT-PCR reads in MiXCR, keeping a single row per CDR3 protein. Of 650,000 to 700,000 distinct CDR3 sequences listed, 15% to 18% were seen once; the top ten hold 9.5% to 13%. The TCR sequence derives from a man aged 50-59 years who received an inactivated influenza vaccine. This material consisted of PBMCs from blood, taken roughly 12 days after vaccination. V is TRBV29-1 and J is TRBJ2-3, with a possible D match to TRBD1 (6 bases). The CDR3 sequence is CSVKSGTLYTDTQYF. DNA for the CDR3: TGCAGCGTGAAATCCGGGACATTGTACACAGATACGCAGTATTTT.